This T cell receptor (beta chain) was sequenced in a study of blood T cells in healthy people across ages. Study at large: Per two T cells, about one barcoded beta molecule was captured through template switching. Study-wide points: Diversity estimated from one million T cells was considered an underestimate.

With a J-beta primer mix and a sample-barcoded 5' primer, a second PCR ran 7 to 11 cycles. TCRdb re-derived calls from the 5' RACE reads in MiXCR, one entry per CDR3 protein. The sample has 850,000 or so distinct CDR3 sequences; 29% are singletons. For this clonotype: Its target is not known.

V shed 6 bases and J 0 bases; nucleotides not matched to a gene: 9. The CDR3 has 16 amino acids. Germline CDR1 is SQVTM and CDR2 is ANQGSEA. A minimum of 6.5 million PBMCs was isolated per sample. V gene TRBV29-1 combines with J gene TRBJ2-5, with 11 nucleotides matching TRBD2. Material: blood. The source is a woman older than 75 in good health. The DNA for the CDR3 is TGCAGCGTCCTGCTCCCGGGACTAGCGGACCAAGAGACCCAGTACTTC. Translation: CSVLLPGLADQETQYF.